This T cell receptor beta chain is drawn from a study of blood T cell repertoires in COVID-19. Study as a whole: Samples came from the United States, Italy and Spain, spanning acute and convalescent COVID-19. From T cells, B-cell-depleted T cells, or PBMCs came the material, which was cDNA or gDNA.

Authors' methods: Reference gene primer amplification gave nucleated cell count estimates. Data came from immunoSEQ multiplex PCR; TCRdb stores just in-frame clones and leaves some out. V and J calls and clone size are given by that table; D and trimming were obtained from the DNA. Of approximately 300,000 clones in the sample, more than 80% were seen once. Germline-derived CDR1 and CDR2 are SNHLY and FYNNEI. Trimming at V came to 6 bases and at J to 2 bases, leaving 6 bases not matched to a gene. This CDR3 is built from 14 residues. This chain connects TRBV2 to TRBJ2-7, with 8 bases identical to TRBD1. This receptor was identified in a middle-aged woman with acute or convalescent COVID-19. The source material was peripheral blood. CDR3 DNA sequence: TGTGCCAGCAGCCAGGGGACAGGAGCCTACGAGCAGTACGTC. This encodes CASSQGTGAYEQYV.